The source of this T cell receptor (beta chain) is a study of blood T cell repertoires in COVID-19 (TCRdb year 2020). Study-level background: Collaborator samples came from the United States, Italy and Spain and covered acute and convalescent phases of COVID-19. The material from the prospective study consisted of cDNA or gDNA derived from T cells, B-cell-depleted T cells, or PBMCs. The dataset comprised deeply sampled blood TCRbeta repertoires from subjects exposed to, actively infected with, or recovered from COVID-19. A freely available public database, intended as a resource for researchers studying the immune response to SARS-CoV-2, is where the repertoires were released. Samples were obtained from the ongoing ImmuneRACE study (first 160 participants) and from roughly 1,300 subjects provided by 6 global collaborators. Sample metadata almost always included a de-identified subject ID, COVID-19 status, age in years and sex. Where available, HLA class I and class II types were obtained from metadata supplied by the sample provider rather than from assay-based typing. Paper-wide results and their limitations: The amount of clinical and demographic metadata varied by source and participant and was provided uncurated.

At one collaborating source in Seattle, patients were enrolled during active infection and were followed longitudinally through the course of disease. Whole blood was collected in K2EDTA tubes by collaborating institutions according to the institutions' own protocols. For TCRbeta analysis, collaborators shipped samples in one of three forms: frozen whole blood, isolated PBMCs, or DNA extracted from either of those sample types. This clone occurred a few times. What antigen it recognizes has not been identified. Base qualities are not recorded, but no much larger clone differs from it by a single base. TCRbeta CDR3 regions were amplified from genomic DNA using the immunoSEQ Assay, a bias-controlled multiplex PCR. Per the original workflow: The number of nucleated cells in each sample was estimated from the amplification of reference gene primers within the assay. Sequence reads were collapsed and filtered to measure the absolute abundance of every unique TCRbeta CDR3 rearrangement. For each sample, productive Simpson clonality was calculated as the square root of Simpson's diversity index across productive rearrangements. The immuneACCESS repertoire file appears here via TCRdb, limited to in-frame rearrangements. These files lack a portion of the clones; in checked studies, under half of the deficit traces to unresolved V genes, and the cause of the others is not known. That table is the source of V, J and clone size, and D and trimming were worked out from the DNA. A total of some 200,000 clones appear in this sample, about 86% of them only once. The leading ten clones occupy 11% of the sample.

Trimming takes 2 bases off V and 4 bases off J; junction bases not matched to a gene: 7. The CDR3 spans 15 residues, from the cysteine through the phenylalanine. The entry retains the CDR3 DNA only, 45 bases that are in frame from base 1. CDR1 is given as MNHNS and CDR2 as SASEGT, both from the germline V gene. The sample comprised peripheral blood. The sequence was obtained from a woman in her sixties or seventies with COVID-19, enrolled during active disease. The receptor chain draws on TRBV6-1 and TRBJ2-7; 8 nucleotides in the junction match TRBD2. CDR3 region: CASSELRPGGYEQYF. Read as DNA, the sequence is TGTGCCAGCAGTGAATTGAGACCGGGGGGGTACGAGCAGTACTTC.